These 4 T cell receptor beta chains were sequenced from one sample in a study of cytomegalovirus exposure and HLA in healthy donors. The PCR made use of 60 Vbeta and 13 Jbeta primers. Profiled with immunoSEQ multiplex PCR; TCRdb holds only in-frame clones, not every one. The table records 150,000 or so clones, around 80% of them present only once. Sequencing was carried out using PBMCs. These receptors came from a woman aged 45-65 years in good health and CMV-seropositive.

This clone came up a few times. The genes are TRBV5-1 and TRBJ1-2, with 9 bases that match TRBD1. J was trimmed by 8 bases and V by 5 bases; bases with no gene match: 10. This CDR3 comprises 14 residues. Germline CDR1 reads SGHRS; CDR2 reads YFSETQ. CDR3: CASRLRGGTGGYTF. The DNA of the CDR3 is TGCGCCAGCAGATTGCGCGGGGGGACAGGGGGCTACACCTTC.

The rearrangement uses TRBV7-8 and TRBJ2-1; 10 bases fit TRBD2. CDR3 length: 17 amino acids. CDR1 SGHVS and CDR2 FQNEAQ come from the germline V gene. V was pared by 2 bases and J by 1 base, with 5 bases of the junction left unmatched. The CDR3 nucleotides are TGTGCCAGCAGCTTAAGGCTAGCGGGGGATTCCTACAATGAGCAGTTCTTC. Translated, it gives CASSLRLAGDSYNEQFF.

The chain is built from TRBV4-2 and TRBJ2-1; TRBD2 matches at 10 bases. With 4 bases clipped from V and 5 bases from J, the junction kept 5 bases outside the gene matches. There are 15 residues in the CDR3. The germline gives CDR1 LGHNA, CDR2 YNFKEQ. The CDR3 region is CASSPLAGEDNEQFF. Written as DNA, the CDR3 is TGTGCCAGCAGCCCTCTAGCGGGAGAAGACAATGAGCAGTTCTTC.

The genes are TRBV4-3 and TRBJ2-7; possible D gene TRBD1, 5 bases. V was trimmed by 0 bases and J by 0 bases, leaving 9 bases between them. The CDR3 spans 15 residues. Per germline, CDR1 LGHNA and CDR2 YSLEER. This CDR3 reads CASSQDRVPSYEQYF. DNA for the CDR3: TGCGCCAGCAGCCAAGACAGGGTGCCCTCCTACGAGCAGTACTTC.